This TCR beta chain was recovered during a study of T cell responses to AZD1222 COVID-19 vaccine. Overall study results and limits: It should be noted that donors were predominantly white British and more often female, and clonal diversity was possibly underestimated.

Assay: immunoSEQ multiplex PCR; the TCRdb copy retains only in-frame clones and omits some. Of some 80,000 clones detected, 65% to 80% appear once; the ten largest clones hold 27%. V lost 6 bases, J lost 5 bases, and 6 bases stayed unmatched. There are 13 residues in the CDR3. Concerning this clone: Its target is unknown.

The chain is built from TRBV12-3 or TRBV12-4 and TRBJ1-1; TRBD1 aligns across 7 bases. Sequencing used peripheral blood, obtained 28 days after the second dose of the MenACWY control vaccine. This TCR came from an adult who received the MenACWY meningococcal vaccine as a control. CDR3 DNA: TGTGCCAGCAGCCGGGACAGCCGTACTGAAGCTTTCTTT. Translation gives CASSRDSRTEAFF.